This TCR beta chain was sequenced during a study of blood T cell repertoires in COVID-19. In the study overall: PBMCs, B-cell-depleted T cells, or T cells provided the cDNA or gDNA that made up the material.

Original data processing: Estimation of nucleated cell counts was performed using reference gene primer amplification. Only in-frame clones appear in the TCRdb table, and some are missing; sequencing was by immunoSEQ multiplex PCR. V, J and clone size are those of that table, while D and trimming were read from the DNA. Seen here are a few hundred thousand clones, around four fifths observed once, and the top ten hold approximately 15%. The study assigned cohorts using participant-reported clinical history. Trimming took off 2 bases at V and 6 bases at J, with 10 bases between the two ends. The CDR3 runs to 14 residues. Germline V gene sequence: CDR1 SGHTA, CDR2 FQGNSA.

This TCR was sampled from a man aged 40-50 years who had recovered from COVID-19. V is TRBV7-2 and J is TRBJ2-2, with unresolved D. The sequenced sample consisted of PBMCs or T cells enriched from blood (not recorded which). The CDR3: CASSLTVTPGELFF. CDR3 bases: TGTGCCAGCAGCTTAACAGTGACCCCCGGGGAGCTGTTTTTT.